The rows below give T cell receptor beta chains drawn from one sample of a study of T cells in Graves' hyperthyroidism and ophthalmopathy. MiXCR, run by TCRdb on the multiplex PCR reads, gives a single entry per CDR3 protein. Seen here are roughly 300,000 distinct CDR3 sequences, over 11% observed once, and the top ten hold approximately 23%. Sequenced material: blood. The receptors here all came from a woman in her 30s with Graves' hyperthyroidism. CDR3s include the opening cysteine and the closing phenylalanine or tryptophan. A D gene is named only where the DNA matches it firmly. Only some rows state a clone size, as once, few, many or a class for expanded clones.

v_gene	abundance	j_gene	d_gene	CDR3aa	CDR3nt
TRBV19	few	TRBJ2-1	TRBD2	CASNNPSGSYNEQFF	TGTGCCAGTAATAATCCTAGCGGCTCCTACAATGAGCAGTTCTTC
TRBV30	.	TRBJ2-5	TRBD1	CAWSRTGGLETQYF	TGTGCCTGGAGTCGGACAGGGGGTCTAGAGACCCAGTACTTC
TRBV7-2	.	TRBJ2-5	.	CASSLEGEQETQYF	TGTGCCAGCAGCTTAGAGGGCGAACAAGAGACCCAGTACTTC
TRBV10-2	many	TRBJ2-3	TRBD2	CASGPSGRATDTQYF	TGCGCCAGCGGCCCGAGCGGGAGGGCCACAGATACGCAGTATTTT
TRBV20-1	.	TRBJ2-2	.	CSVAATNTGELFF	TGCAGTGTAGCGGCTACGAACACCGGGGAGCTGTTTTTT
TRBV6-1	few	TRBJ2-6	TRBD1	CAGQGRGTGANVLTF	TGTGCCGGACAGGGGCGCGGGACTGGGGCCAACGTCCTGACTTTC
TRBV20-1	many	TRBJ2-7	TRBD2	CRATGGGSSYEQYF	TGCAGGGCAACGGGGGGAGGGAGCTCCTACGAGCAGTACTTC
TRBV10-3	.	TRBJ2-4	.	CAISDPGIAKNIQYF	TGTGCCATCAGTGATCCGGGGATAGCCAAAAACATTCAGTACTTC
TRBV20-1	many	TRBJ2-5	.	CSALGETPKETQYF	TGCAGTGCCCTAGGCGAAACCCCCAAAGAGACCCAGTACTTC
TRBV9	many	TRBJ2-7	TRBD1	CASSEGTGGLYEQYF	TGTGCCAGCAGCGAGGGGACAGGGGGCCTCTACGAGCAGTACTTC
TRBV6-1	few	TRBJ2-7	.	CASSDFGGYEQYF	TGTGCCAGCAGCGATTTCGGGGGCTACGAGCAGTACTTC
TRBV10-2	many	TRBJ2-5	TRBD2	CASSGLAGDQTQYF	TGCGCCAGCAGTGGACTAGCGGGAGACCAGACCCAGTACTTC
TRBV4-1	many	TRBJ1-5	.	CASSLASAQPQHF	TGCGCCAGCAGCCTTGCCTCGGCTCAGCCCCAGCATTTT
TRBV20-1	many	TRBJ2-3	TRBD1	CSASRDRGYTDTQYF	TGCAGTGCTAGTCGGGACAGGGGATACACAGATACGCAGTATTTT
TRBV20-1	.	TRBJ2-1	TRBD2	CSAINRLAGVNEQFF	TGCAGTGCTATCAATAGACTAGCGGGAGTCAATGAGCAGTTCTTC
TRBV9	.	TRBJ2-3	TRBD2	CASSEVAGVEDTQYF	TGTGCCAGCAGCGAAGTAGCGGGAGTTGAGGATACGCAGTATTTT
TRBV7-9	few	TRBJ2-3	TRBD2	CASSLSRPGGSGRATRTDTQYF	TGTGCCAGCAGCTTATCCCGCCCCGGAGGTAGCGGGAGAGCAACTCGCACAGATACGCAGTATTTT
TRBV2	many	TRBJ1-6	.	CASSAGGGSYNSPLHF	TGTGCCAGCAGTGCTGGGGGAGGCTCCTATAATTCACCCCTCCACTTT
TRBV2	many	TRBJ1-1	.	CAIPSVRKNTEAFF	TGTGCCATCCCGTCTGTTAGAAAGAACACTGAAGCTTTCTTT
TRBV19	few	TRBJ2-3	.	CASRRPPDTQYF	TGTGCCAGTAGGCGTCCCCCAGATACGCAGTATTTT
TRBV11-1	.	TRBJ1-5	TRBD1	CASSPRPTGVIGGVRNQPQHF	TGTGCCAGCAGCCCTAGGCCCACGGGGGTGATAGGGGGCGTTAGGAATCAGCCCCAGCATTTT
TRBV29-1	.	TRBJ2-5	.	CSAGGTAQETQYF	TGCAGCGCAGGAGGGACAGCACAAGAGACCCAGTACTTC
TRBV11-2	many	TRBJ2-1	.	CASSTGLNEQFF	TGTGCCAGCAGTACTGGCCTCAATGAGCAGTTCTTC
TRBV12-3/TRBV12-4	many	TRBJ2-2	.	CASGKPAPTNTGELFF	TGTGCCAGCGGAAAACCCGCCCCCACGAACACCGGGGAGCTGTTTTTT
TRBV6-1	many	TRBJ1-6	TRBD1	CASSDRQGLMSPLHF	TGTGCCAGCAGTGACCGACAGGGATTGATGTCACCCCTCCACTTT
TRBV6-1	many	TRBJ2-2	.	CASSGLGELFF	TGTGCCAGCAGTGGCCTCGGGGAGCTGTTTTTT
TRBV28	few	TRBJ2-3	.	CASTTGRTPLADAQYF	TGTGCCAGCACAACCGGACGAACTCCCCTCGCTGATGCGCAGTATTTT
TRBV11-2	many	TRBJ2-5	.	CASSLLPSLPQETQYF	TGTGCCAGCAGCTTATTACCTTCCCTACCCCAAGAGACCCAGTACTTC
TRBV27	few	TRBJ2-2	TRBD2	CASSPWTSAGELFF	TGTGCCAGCAGTCCCTGGACTAGCGCCGGGGAGCTGTTTTTT
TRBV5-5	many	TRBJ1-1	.	CASSLAVAANTEAFF	TGTGCCAGCAGCTTGGCCGTAGCGGCTAACACTGAAGCTTTCTTT
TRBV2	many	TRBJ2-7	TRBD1	CASKPQGAVSSYEQYF	TGTGCCAGCAAACCGCAGGGGGCGGTTAGCTCCTACGAGCAGTACTTC
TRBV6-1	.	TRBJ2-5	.	CASSNRPLSPQYF	TGTGCCAGCAGCAACCGACCGCTTTCCCCCCAGTACTTC
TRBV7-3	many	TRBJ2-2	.	CASSPSSGDNTGELFF	TGTGCCAGCAGCCCGTCATCTGGGGATAACACCGGGGAGCTGTTTTTT
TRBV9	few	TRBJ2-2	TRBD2	CASMRGDTGELFF	TGTGCCAGCATGCGGGGGGACACCGGGGAGCTGTTTTTT
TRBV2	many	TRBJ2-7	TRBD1	CASIKGGQAYEQYF	TGTGCCAGCATCAAGGGCGGACAGGCCTACGAGCAGTACTTC
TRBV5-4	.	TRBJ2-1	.	CASSLVYSPNEQFF	TGTGCCAGCAGCTTGGTATATAGTCCCAATGAGCAGTTCTTC
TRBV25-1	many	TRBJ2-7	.	CASSTGPYEQYF	TGTGCCAGCAGTACAGGCCCCTACGAGCAGTACTTC
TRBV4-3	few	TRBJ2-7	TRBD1	CASSKDRGHEQYF	TGCGCCAGCAGCAAGGACAGGGGACACGAGCAGTACTTC
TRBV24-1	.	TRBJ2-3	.	CATSEGARGRDTQYF	TGTGCCACCAGTGAAGGGGCAAGGGGAAGGGATACGCAGTATTTT
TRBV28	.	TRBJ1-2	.	CASSLPARGVEDRYTF	TGTGCCAGCAGTTTACCCGCCCGAGGGGTCGAGGATCGCTACACCTTC
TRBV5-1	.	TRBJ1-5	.	CARLDFGGQPQHF	TGCGCCAGGTTAGACTTCGGAGGTCAGCCCCAGCATTTT
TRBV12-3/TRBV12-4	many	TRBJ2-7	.	CASSSRTKEQYF	TGTGCCAGCAGTTCTCGGACGAAAGAGCAGTACTTC
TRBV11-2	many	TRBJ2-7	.	CASSLGGSWTYSSYEQYF	TGTGCCAGCAGCTTAGGGGGATCCTGGACTTATAGCTCCTACGAGCAGTACTTC
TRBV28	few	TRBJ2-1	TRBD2	CASSFGDFGLAGVWGQFF	TGTGCCAGCAGTTTCGGAGATTTTGGACTAGCGGGAGTATGGGGGCAGTTCTTC
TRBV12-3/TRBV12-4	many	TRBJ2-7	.	CASSVGGWANEQYF	TGTGCCAGCAGTGTTGGGGGGTGGGCAAACGAGCAGTACTTC
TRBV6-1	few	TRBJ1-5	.	CASSFRGFDQPQHF	TGTGCCAGCAGCTTCAGGGGATTCGATCAGCCCCAGCATTTT
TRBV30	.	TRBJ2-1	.	CAWSLSVWGHEQFF	TGTGCCTGGAGTTTGTCAGTTTGGGGACATGAGCAGTTCTTC
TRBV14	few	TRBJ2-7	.	CASSQEQATYEQYF	TGTGCCAGCAGCCAAGAACAGGCGACCTACGAGCAGTACTTC
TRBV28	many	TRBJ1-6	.	CASSPGRDSPLHF	TGTGCCAGCAGTCCAGGGAGGGATTCACCCCTCCACTTT
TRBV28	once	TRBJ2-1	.	CASSLWGRINNEQFF	TGTGCCAGCAGTTTATGGGGGAGGATCAACAATGAGCAGTTCTTC
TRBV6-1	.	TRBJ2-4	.	CASSEGSSPNIQYF	TGTGCCAGCAGTGAAGGGTCCTCCCCAAACATTCAGTACTTC
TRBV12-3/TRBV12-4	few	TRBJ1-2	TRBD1	CASSLGTGHYGYTF	TGTGCCAGCAGTTTAGGGACAGGCCACTATGGCTACACCTTC
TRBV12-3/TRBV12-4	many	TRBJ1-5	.	CASSWDRNQPQHF	TGTGCCAGCAGTTGGGACCGCAATCAGCCCCAGCATTTT
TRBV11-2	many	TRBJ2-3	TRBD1	CASSLGGQNTDTQYF	TGTGCCAGCAGCTTAGGGGGACAGAACACAGATACGCAGTATTTT
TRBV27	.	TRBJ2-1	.	CASSAEIGRSSYNEQFF	TGTGCCAGCTCTGCCGAAATAGGAAGGAGCTCCTACAATGAGCAGTTCTTC